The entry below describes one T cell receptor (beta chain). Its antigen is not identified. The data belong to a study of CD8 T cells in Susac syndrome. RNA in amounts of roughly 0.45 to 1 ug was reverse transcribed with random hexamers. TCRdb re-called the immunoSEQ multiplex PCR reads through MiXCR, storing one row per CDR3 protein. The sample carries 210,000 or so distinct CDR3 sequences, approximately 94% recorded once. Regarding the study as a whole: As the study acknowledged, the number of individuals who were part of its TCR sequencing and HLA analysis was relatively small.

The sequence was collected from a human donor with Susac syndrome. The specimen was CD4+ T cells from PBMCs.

CDR3 sequence: CASSDGGPGQYF. The CDR3 coding sequence is TGTGCCAGCAGTGACGGAGGACCGGGGCAGTACTTC. This sequence joins TRBV6-4 and TRBJ2-7; D may be TRBD2 (5 bases). There are 12 residues in the CDR3. CDR1 and CDR2 from the germline V gene are MRHNA and SNTAGT. The V and J ends lost 2 bases and 9 bases respectively, with 11 bases between them.